This is a list of T cell receptor beta chains from one sample in a study of cytomegalovirus exposure and HLA in healthy donors. Measured with immunoSEQ multiplex PCR; TCRdb has only the in-frame clones, and not every one. This repertoire shows 200,000 to 250,000 clones, approximately 80% found once; its top ten account for about 0.6%. The sequencing input was PBMCs. The receptors were gathered from a woman aged 40 to 55 in good health and CMV-seronegative. Each CDR3 is given with its conserved first and last residue. A D gene is named only where the DNA matches it firmly. Size is omitted from some rows. Given values are once, few, many or a class for expanded clones.

clone_size d_call j_call v_call cdr3_aa cdr3_nt
- - TRBJ1-1 TRBV6-4 CASSDPETGGRLEAPEAFF TGTGCCAGCAGTGACCCCGAAACCGGAGGGCGACTTGAGGCTCCTGAAGCTTTCTTT
- TRBD2 TRBJ2-1 TRBV30 CAWSERGLAGALNEQFF TGTGCCTGGAGCGAGCGCGGACTAGCGGGGGCCCTGAATGAGCAGTTCTTC
- TRBD2 TRBJ2-1 TRBV5-8 CASSPLRTSGGLAYNEQFF TGTGCCAGCAGCCCACTAAGGACTAGCGGGGGGTTAGCCTACAATGAGCAGTTCTTC
- TRBD1 TRBJ2-1 TRBV13 CASSLRAGQGDNEQFF TGTGCCAGCAGCTTACGGGCGGGACAGGGGGACAATGAGCAGTTCTTC
- - TRBJ2-3 TRBV28 CASSSYGRRVTDTQYF TGTGCCAGCAGTTCCTACGGGCGGAGGGTCACAGATACGCAGTATTTT
- - TRBJ2-1 TRBV10-3 CAISDQGEQFF TGTGCCATCAGTGACCAGGGAGAGCAGTTCTTC
- TRBD1 TRBJ1-2 TRBV23-1 CASSQTWRDRVSGYTF TGCGCCAGCAGTCAAACCTGGAGGGACAGGGTTTCTGGCTACACCTTC
- TRBD1 TRBJ2-7 TRBV6-5 CASAWTGGENEQYF TGTGCCAGCGCTTGGACAGGGGGAGAAAACGAGCAGTACTTC
- - TRBJ2-7 TRBV18 CASSPVSSSYEQYF TGTGCCAGCTCACCAGTTTCGAGCTCCTACGAGCAGTACTTC
few - TRBJ2-7 TRBV30 CAWSPPSGVEQYF TGTGCCTGGAGTCCCCCATCGGGGGTCGAGCAGTACTTC
- - TRBJ2-3 TRBV4-2 CASSDRVSSTDTQYF TGTGCCAGCAGCGATCGGGTGTCTAGCACAGATACGCAGTATTTT
- - TRBJ1-5 TRBV2 CASRADYQPQHF TGTGCCAGCAGAGCCGACTACCAGCCCCAGCATTTT
- - TRBJ2-1 TRBV10-1 CASSDRSTGLNEQFF TGCGCCAGCAGTGACAGATCGACAGGCCTGAATGAGCAGTTCTTC
- - TRBJ2-3 TRBV9 CASSVGEDSTDTQYF TGTGCCAGCAGCGTAGGGGAGGACAGCACAGATACGCAGTATTTT
- - TRBJ2-7 TRBV7-9 CASSFPGIYEQYF TGTGCCAGCAGCTTCCCAGGGATTTACGAGCAGTACTTC
- - TRBJ2-7 TRBV6-6 CASKAAVEGPTYEQYF TGTGCCAGCAAGGCCGCGGTGGAGGGCCCAACCTACGAGCAGTACTTC
- - TRBJ2-7 TRBV9 CASSPGTSLREQYF TGTGCCAGCAGCCCTGGGACAAGCCTACGGGAGCAGTACTTC
- - TRBJ1-5 TRBV28 CASSLANQPQHF TGTGCCAGCAGTTTGGCCAATCAGCCCCAGCATTTT
- - TRBJ1-5 TRBV6-1 CASSVFPGGNQPQHF TGTGCCAGCAGCGTCTTCCCCGGGGGCAATCAGCCCCAGCATTTT
- TRBD1 TRBJ2-5 TRBV6-5 CASRLSGTGDTQYF TGTGCCAGCAGACTATCCGGGACAGGGGACACCCAGTACTTC
- TRBD2 TRBJ2-7 TRBV4-1 CASSPSGRPYEQYF TGCGCCAGCAGCCCTTCCGGGAGGCCCTACGAGCAGTACTTC
- - TRBJ2-7 TRBV15 CATSTTDSYEQYF TGTGCCACCAGCACAACAGACAGCTACGAGCAGTACTTC
- - TRBJ1-1 TRBV7-2 CASSLGRVNTEAFF TGTGCCAGCAGCTTAGGGAGGGTGAACACTGAAGCTTTCTTT
- TRBD1 TRBJ2-5 TRBV6-1 CASSDRVETQYF TGTGCCAGCAGCGACAGGGTAGAGACCCAGTACTTC
- TRBD2 TRBJ2-3 TRBV4-2 CASSQDPSGGSLSTDTQYF TGTGCCAGCAGCCAAGACCCTAGCGGGGGTAGCCTCAGCACAGATACGCAGTATTTT
- - TRBJ1-2 TRBV6-6 CASGTRAYGYTF TGTGCCAGCGGTACTCGAGCCTATGGCTACACCTTC
few - TRBJ1-4 TRBV7-9 CASSLAGLGPEKLFF TGTGCCAGCAGCTTAGCAGGCCTTGGGCCCGAAAAACTGTTTTTT
- - TRBJ2-7 TRBV2 CASSGGAGLLNTGYEQYF TGTGCCAGCAGTGGAGGCGCAGGGCTTTTAAACACAGGCTACGAGCAGTACTTC
few TRBD1 TRBJ1-2 TRBV27 CASKPTGANYGYTF TGTGCCAGCAAGCCGACAGGGGCTAACTATGGCTACACCTTC
- - TRBJ2-3 TRBV7-9 CASSPAGATDTQYF TGTGCCAGCAGCCCCGCAGGGGCCACAGATACGCAGTATTTT
- - TRBJ1-5 TRBV5-6 CASSLQGNLEPQHF TGTGCCAGCAGCTTACAGGGAAACTTGGAGCCCCAGCATTTT
once - TRBJ2-3 TRBV9 CASSPPGTDTQYF TGTGCCAGCAGCCCACCGGGGACAGATACGCAGTATTTT
- - TRBJ2-3 TRBV9 CASSVGSRTDTQYF TGTGCCAGCAGCGTAGGAAGTAGAACAGATACGCAGTATTTT
once - TRBJ1-1 TRBV2 CASREDINTEAFF TGTGCCAGCAGGGAGGATATTAACACTGAAGCTTTCTTT
few - TRBJ1-2 TRBV9 CASSAGQYYGYTF TGTGCCAGCAGCGCCGGACAGTACTATGGCTACACCTTC
- - TRBJ1-1 TRBV5-1 CASSLLANTEAFF TGCGCCAGCAGCTTATTGGCGAACACTGAAGCTTTCTTT
few - TRBJ1-4 TRBV6-6 CASSPRSPEKLFF TGTGCCAGCAGTCCACGCAGTCCCGAAAAACTGTTTTTT
- - TRBJ2-1 TRBV7-8 CASSLSLWTISYNEQFF TGTGCCAGCAGCTTAAGTCTTTGGACAATCTCCTACAATGAGCAGTTCTTC
once - TRBJ2-1 TRBV19 CASSPVLYNEQFF TGTGCCAGTAGTCCCGTACTGTACAATGAGCAGTTCTTC
- TRBD2 TRBJ2-1 TRBV5-1 CASRLRGGDSYNEQFF TGCGCCAGCAGGCTCCGGGGGGGGGACTCCTACAATGAGCAGTTCTTC
- TRBD1 TRBJ2-2 TRBV6-6 CASSYSGQGAHGELFF TGTGCCAGCAGTTATTCCGGACAGGGGGCGCACGGGGAGCTGTTTTTT
- - TRBJ2-7 TRBV7-8 CASSPGAEQYF TGTGCCAGCAGCCCAGGGGCCGAGCAGTACTTC
few TRBD1 TRBJ1-1 TRBV6-5 CASSLRTGQTEAFF TGTGCCAGCAGTTTGAGGACAGGTCAAACTGAAGCTTTCTTT
- - TRBJ2-5 TRBV7-9 CSSSLGGATQYF TGTTCCAGCAGCTTAGGTGGGGCGACCCAGTACTTC
once TRBD2 TRBJ2-5 TRBV5-6 CASSPSSGQTQYF TGTGCCAGCAGCCCCTCTAGCGGGCAGACCCAGTACTTC
- TRBD2 TRBJ2-2 TRBV4-2 CASSQSGMGLAGATGELFF TGTGCCAGCAGCCAATCGGGGATGGGGCTAGCGGGGGCAACCGGGGAGCTGTTTTTT
- TRBD1 TRBJ2-2 TRBV5-1 CASSLALDRAGELFF TGCGCCAGCAGCTTGGCCTTGGACAGGGCCGGGGAGCTGTTTTTT
- - TRBJ2-5 TRBV7-2 CASSLGLGVFGASQYF TGTGCCAGCAGCTTAGGTCTAGGGGTTTTTGGGGCCTCCCAGTACTTC
- TRBD1 TRBJ1-5 TRBV28 CASSGQPGTGVNQPQHF TGTGCCAGCAGCGGCCAACCCGGGACAGGGGTCAATCAGCCCCAGCATTTT
few TRBD1 TRBJ1-2 TRBV30 CARTGLPFYGYTF TGTGCCCGGACAGGGCTTCCATTCTATGGCTACACCTTC
- TRBD1 TRBJ2-1 TRBV27 CASSVSTGTVTRKQFF TGTGCCAGCAGTGTATCTACCGGGACAGTAACAAGGAAGCAGTTCTTC
- - TRBJ1-4 TRBV2 CASSTGWGNEKLFF TGTGCCAGCAGTACAGGGTGGGGGAATGAAAAACTGTTTTTT
few TRBD1 TRBJ1-5 TRBV6-6 CASSRPTGAGNQPQHF TGTGCCAGCAGCCGACCCACAGGGGCGGGAAATCAGCCCCAGCATTTT
- TRBD1 TRBJ1-2 TRBV7-9 CASSLGSGQGNGYTF TGTGCCAGCAGCTTAGGTTCAGGACAGGGGAATGGCTACACCTTC
once TRBD1 TRBJ2-2 TRBV7-8 CASSLAPGQAKRNTGELFF TGTGCCAGCAGCTTAGCGCCGGGACAGGCCAAGAGGAACACCGGGGAGCTGTTTTTT